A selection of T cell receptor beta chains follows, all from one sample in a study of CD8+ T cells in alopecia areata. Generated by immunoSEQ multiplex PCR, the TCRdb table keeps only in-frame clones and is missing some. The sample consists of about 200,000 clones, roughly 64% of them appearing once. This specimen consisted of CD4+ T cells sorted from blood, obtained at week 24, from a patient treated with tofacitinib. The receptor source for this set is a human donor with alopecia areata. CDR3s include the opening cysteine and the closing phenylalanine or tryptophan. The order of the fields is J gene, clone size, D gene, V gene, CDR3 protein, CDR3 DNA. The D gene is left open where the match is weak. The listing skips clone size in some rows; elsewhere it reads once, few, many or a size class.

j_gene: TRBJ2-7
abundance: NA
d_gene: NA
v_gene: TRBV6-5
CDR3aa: CASSLLGARGAYEQYF
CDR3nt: TGTGCCAGCAGTTTACTTGGGGCCCGGGGAGCCTACGAGCAGTACTTC

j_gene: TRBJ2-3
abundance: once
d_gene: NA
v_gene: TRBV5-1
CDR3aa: CASSLGGADTQYF
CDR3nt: TGCGCCAGCAGCTTGGGGGGCGCAGATACGCAGTATTTT

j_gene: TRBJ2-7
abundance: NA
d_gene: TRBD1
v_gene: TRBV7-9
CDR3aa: CASSLIQGSEQYF
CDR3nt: TGTGCCAGCAGCTTGATACAGGGGAGCGAGCAGTACTTC

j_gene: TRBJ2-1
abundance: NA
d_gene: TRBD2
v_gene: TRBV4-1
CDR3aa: CASSQGLAGRTYNEQFF
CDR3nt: TGCGCCAGCAGCCAAGGGCTAGCGGGGAGAACCTACAATGAGCAGTTCTTC

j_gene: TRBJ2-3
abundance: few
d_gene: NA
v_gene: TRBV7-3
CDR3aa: CASSSPTALVMFTDTQYF
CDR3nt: TGTGCCAGCAGCTCCCCCACAGCCTTGGTTATGTTCACAGATACGCAGTATTTT

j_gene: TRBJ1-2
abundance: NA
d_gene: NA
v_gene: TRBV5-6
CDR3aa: CASSLGSLGYTF
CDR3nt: TGTGCCAGCAGCTTGGGTAGCTTAGGCTACACCTTC

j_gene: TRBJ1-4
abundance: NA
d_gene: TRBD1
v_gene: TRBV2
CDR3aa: CASSEQGINEKLFF
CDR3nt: TGTGCCAGCAGCGAACAGGGGATTAATGAAAAACTGTTTTTT

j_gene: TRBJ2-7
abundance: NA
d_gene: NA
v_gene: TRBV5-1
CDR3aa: CASSPEGNGYEQYF
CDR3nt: TGCGCCAGCAGTCCGGAGGGGAATGGCTACGAGCAGTACTTC

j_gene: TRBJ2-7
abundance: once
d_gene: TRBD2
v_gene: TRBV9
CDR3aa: CASSVGPGGPYEQYF
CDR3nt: TGTGCCAGCAGCGTAGGCCCGGGGGGGCCGTACGAGCAGTACTTC

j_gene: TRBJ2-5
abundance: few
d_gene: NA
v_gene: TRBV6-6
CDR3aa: CASSYQGRGETQYF
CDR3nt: TGTGCCAGCAGTTACCAGGGTAGAGGGGAGACCCAGTACTTC

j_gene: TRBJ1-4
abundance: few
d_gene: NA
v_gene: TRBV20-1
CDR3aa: CSASPGELLFF
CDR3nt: TGCAGTGCTTCCCCAGGTGAACTACTGTTTTTT

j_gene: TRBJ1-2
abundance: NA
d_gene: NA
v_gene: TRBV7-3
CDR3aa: CASSLAREDGYTF
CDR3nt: TGTGCCAGCAGCTTAGCCAGGGAGGATGGCTACACCTTC

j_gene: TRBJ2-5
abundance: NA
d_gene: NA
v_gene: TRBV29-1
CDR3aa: CSVGAGQETQYF
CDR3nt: TGCAGCGTTGGAGCAGGACAAGAGACCCAGTACTTC

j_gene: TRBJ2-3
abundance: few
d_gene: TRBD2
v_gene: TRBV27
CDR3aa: CASSSFVIAGITRGTDTQYF
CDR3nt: TGTGCCAGCAGTTCTTTCGTGATAGCGGGTATAACCCGGGGCACAGATACGCAGTATTTT

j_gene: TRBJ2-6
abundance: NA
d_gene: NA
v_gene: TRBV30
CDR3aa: CAWSLPPQSGANVLTF
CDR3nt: TGTGCCTGGAGTCTCCCCCCACAGTCTGGGGCCAACGTCCTGACTTTC

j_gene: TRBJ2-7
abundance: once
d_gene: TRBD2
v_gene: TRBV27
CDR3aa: CASSSPGSGASYEQYF
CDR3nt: TGTGCCAGCAGTTCACCGGGTAGCGGGGCTTCCTACGAGCAGTACTTC

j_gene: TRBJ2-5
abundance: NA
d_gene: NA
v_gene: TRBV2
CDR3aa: CASSVSETQYF
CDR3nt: TGTGCCAGCAGTGTGTCTGAGACCCAGTACTTC

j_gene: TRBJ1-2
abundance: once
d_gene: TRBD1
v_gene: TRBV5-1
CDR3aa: CASSLRTGRDYGYTF
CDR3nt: TGCGCCAGCAGCTTACGGACAGGGAGGGACTATGGCTACACCTTC

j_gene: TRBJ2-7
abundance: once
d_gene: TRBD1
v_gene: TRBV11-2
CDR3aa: CASSGDRGFTSYEQYF
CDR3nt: TGTGCCAGCAGCGGTGACAGGGGGTTTACCTCCTACGAGCAGTACTTC

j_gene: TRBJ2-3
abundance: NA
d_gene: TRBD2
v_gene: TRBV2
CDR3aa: CASSDRTGGDTQYF
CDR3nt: TGTGCCAGCAGTGACCGGACGGGAGGAGATACGCAGTATTTT

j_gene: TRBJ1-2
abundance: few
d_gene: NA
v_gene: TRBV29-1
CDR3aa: CSVLVVGYGYTF
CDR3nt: TGCAGCGTTTTGGTGGTTGGGTATGGCTACACCTTC

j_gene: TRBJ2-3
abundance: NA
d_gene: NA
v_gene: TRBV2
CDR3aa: CASSVWGSTDTQYF
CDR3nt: TGTGCCAGCAGTGTCTGGGGAAGCACAGATACGCAGTATTTT

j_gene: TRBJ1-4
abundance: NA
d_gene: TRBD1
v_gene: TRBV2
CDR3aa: CASRGDRRPEKLFF
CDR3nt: TGTGCCAGCAGGGGGGACAGAAGGCCGGAAAAACTGTTTTTT

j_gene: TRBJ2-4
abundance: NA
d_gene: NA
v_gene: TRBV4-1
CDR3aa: CASSQVGGPPINKNIQYF
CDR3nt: TGCGCCAGCAGCCAAGTGGGGGGCCCCCCAATCAATAAAAACATTCAGTACTTC

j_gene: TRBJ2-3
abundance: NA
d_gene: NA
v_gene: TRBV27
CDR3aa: CASSWQGTITDTQYF
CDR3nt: TGTGCCAGCAGTTGGCAGGGAACGATCACAGATACGCAGTATTTT

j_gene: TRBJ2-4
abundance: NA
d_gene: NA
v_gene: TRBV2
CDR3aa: CASSPGGTGDIQYF
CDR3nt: TGTGCCAGCAGCCCCGGCGGGACCGGGGACATTCAGTACTTC

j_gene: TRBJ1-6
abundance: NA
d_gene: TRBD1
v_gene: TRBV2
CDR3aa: CASRDRDLSPLHF
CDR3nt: TGTGCCAGCAGGGACAGGGACTTGTCACCCCTCCACTTT

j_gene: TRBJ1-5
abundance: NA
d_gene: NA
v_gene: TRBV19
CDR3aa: CASSIVGGGNQPQHF
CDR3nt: TGTGCCAGTAGTATAGTAGGCGGTGGCAATCAGCCCCAGCATTTT

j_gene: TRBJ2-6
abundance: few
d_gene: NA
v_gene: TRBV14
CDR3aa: CASSLAGPRANVLTF
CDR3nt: TGTGCCAGCAGCCTTGCAGGGCCTAGGGCCAACGTCCTGACTTTC

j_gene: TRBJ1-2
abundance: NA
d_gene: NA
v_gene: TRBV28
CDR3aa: CASSLSRESGYTF
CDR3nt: TGTGCCAGCAGTTTGTCCAGGGAGAGCGGCTACACCTTC

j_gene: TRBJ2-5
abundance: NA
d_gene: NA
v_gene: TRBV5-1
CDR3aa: CASSLEVPETQYF
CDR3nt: TGCGCCAGCAGCTTGGAGGTCCCGGAGACCCAGTACTTC

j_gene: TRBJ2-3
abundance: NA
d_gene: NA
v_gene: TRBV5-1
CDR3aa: CASKPRGASGDTQYF
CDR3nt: TGCGCCAGCAAGCCCCGGGGGGCCAGTGGGGATACGCAGTATTTT

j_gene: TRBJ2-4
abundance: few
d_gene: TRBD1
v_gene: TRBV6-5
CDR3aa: CASSYGGQGVQYF
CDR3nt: TGTGCCAGCAGTTACGGGGGCCAGGGGGTTCAGTACTTC

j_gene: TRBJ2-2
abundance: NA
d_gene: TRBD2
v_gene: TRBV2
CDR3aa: CASSPSGGTNTGELFF
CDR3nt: TGTGCCAGCAGCCCTAGCGGGGGGACGAACACCGGGGAGCTGTTTTTT

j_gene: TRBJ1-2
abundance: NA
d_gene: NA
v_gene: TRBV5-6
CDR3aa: CASSVYRGIDNYGYTF
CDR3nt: TGTGCCAGCAGCGTTTACCGGGGTATAGATAACTATGGCTACACCTTC

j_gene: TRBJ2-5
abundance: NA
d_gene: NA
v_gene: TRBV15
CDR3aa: CATSRAAETQYF
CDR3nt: TGTGCCACCAGCAGAGCCGCAGAGACCCAGTACTTC

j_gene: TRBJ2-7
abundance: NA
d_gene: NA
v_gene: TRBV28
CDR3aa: CASGSYEQYF
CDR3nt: TGTGCCAGCGGCTCCTACGAGCAGTACTTC

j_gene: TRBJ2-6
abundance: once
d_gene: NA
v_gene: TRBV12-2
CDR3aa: CASRLILSGANVLTF
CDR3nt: TGTGCAAGTCGCTTAATCCTCTCTGGGGCCAACGTCCTGACTTTC

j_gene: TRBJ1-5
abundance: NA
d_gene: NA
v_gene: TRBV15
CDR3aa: CATSRGAVSQPQHF
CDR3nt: TGTGCCACCAGCAGAGGGGCTGTTAGCCAGCCCCAGCATTTT

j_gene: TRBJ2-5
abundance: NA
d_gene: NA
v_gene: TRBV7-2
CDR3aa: CASSRGEVMGETQYF
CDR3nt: TGTGCCAGCAGCCGCGGGGAGGTCATGGGAGAGACCCAGTACTTC

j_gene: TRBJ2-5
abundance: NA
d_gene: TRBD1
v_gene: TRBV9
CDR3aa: CASSASGQPQETQYF
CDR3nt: TGTGCCAGCAGCGCCTCGGGACAGCCACAAGAGACCCAGTACTTC

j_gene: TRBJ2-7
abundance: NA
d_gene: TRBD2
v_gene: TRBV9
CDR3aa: CASSETSGGTYEQYF
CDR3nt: TGTGCCAGCAGCGAGACTAGCGGGGGAACCTACGAGCAGTACTTC

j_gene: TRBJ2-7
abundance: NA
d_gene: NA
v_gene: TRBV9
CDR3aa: CASSPWVSSYEQYF
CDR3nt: TGTGCCAGCAGCCCATGGGTCAGCTCCTACGAGCAGTACTTC

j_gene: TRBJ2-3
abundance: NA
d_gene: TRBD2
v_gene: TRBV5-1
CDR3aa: CASREGLAGLYTQYF
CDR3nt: TGCGCCAGCAGAGAGGGACTAGCGGGACTCTATACGCAGTATTTT

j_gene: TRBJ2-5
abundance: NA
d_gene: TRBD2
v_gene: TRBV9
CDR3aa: CASSVGGGSQETQYF
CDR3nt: TGTGCCAGCAGCGTAGGGGGAGGGTCCCAAGAGACCCAGTACTTC

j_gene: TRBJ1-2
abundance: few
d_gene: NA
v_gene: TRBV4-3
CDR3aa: CASSQSGLYGYTF
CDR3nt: TGCGCCAGCAGCCAATCAGGGCTCTATGGCTACACCTTC

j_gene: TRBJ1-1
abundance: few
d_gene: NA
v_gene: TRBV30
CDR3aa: CAWSGDGNTEAFF
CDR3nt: TGTGCCTGGAGCGGGGACGGGAACACTGAAGCTTTCTTT